This passage covers 20 T cell receptor beta chains from one sample sequenced in a study of cytomegalovirus exposure and HLA in healthy donors. The protocol was immunoSEQ multiplex PCR, while the TCRdb copy is restricted to in-frame clones and leaves out a portion. This repertoire shows about 140,000 clones, 70% to 90% found once; its top ten account for under 1.5%. The sequenced material came from PBMCs. Receptors originate from a woman in her 30s in good health and CMV-seronegative.

This clone was counted a single time. The chain carries TRBV27 and TRBJ2-6, with D possibly TRBD2 on 5 matching bases. V was shortened by 7 bases and J by 2 bases, with 9 bases between the two germline ends. The CDR3 is made up of 14 amino acids. Germline CDR1 is MNHEY and CDR2 is SMNVEV (reference sequence). The CDR3 reads CASKLTTGANVLTF. The CDR3 DNA sequence: TGTGCCAGCAAGTTGACTACTGGGGCCAACGTCCTGACTTTC.

The rearrangement joins TRBV6-6 to TRBJ2-7; 9 nucleotides agree with TRBD1. The CDR3 has 15 residues. CDR1 is MNHNY and CDR2 is SVGAGI in the germline V gene (reference sequence). Losses at the gene ends were 0 bases for V and 0 bases for J; bases not matched to a gene: 0. The CDR3 loop reads CASSYSGQGSYEQYF. CDR3 nucleotides: TGTGCCAGCAGTTACTCGGGACAGGGCTCCTACGAGCAGTACTTC.

This chain links TRBV28 with TRBJ2-7; 9 bases line up with TRBD1. The CDR3 is 16 residues long. Germline CDR1 is MDHEN and CDR2 is SYDVKM. Germline trimming cut 6 bases from V and 2 bases from J; bases unmatched to any gene: 11. The CDR3 protein is CASRTIGDRVTYEQYF. The CDR3 DNA reads as TGTGCCAGCAGGACCATCGGGGACAGGGTTACCTACGAGCAGTACTTC.

J is TRBJ2-5 and V is TRBV4-1, with TRBD2 matching over 8 bases. Per germline, CDR1 MGHRA and CDR2 YSYEKL. CDR3 length equals 16 residues. Trimming took 3 bases from V and 7 from J; bases not matched to a gene: 13. The CDR3 is CASSHRVSGDPLTQYF. The CDR3 DNA reads TGCGCCAGCAGCCATAGGGTTAGCGGGGACCCCTTGACCCAGTACTTC.

V gene TRBV9 combines with J gene TRBJ2-1; 7 bases fit TRBD2. The length of the CDR3 is 15 residues. Germline lookup yields CDR1 SGDLS and CDR2 YYNGEE. Trimming at V came to 0 bases and at J to 2 bases, leaving 2 bases not matched to a gene. The CDR3 reads CASSVEGRAYNEQFF. In DNA form, the CDR3 reads TGTGCCAGCAGCGTAGAAGGGAGGGCCTACAATGAGCAGTTCTTC.

V is TRBV9 and J is TRBJ1-6, with TRBD1 matching 8 bases. The CDR3 is 20 residues long. V was clipped by 3 bases and J by 6 bases; unmatched bases: 20. Per germline, CDR1 SGDLS and CDR2 YYNGEE. The CDR3 reads CASSAPRDGTGLISNSPLHF. CDR3 in DNA: TGTGCCAGCAGCGCCCCGAGGGATGGGACAGGTCTAATTTCTAATTCACCCCTCCACTTT.

This clone has just one count. The chain joins TRBV5-6 to TRBJ1-1; tentative D call: TRBD1 (6 bases). Germline values: CDR1 SGHDT, CDR2 YYEEEE. The CDR3 is made up of 16 amino acids. Deletions cut 3 bases from V and 2 bases from J, with 17 bases between. The CDR3 here is CASSWGPGVPNTEAFF. The DNA of the CDR3 is TGTGCCAGCAGCTGGGGGCCTGGGGTCCCCAACACTGAAGCTTTCTTT.

The CDR3: CASWGLAGENTGELFF. CDR3 coding DNA: TGTGCCAGCTGGGGACTAGCGGGGGAGAACACCGGGGAGCTGTTTTTT. The genes are TRBV7-9 and TRBJ2-2, with TRBD2 matching over 14 bases. CDR1 is SEHNR and CDR2 is FQNEAQ in the germline V gene (reference sequence). Trimming removed 8 bases from V and 1 base from J; junction bases left unmatched: 3. This CDR3 comprises 16 residues.

The gene calls are TRBV6-1 and TRBJ1-2, with D maybe TRBD1 (5 bases). Germline V gene data show CDR1 as MNHNS and CDR2 as SASEGT. This CDR3 contains 15 residues. Trimming took off 3 bases at V and 7 bases at J, with 18 bases between the two ends. The CDR3 is CASSENPGYTGGYTF. The CDR3 DNA reads TGTGCCAGCAGTGAGAATCCAGGGTACACGGGTGGCTACACCTTC.

This clone was seen once. The V gene is TRBV5-1, the J gene TRBJ2-2, with D maybe TRBD1 (6 bases). Trimming removed 0 bases at V and 0 bases at J, with 9 bases between. Germline CDR1 is SGHRS and CDR2 is YFSETQ. The CDR3 has 16 residues. The CDR3 DNA reads as TGCGCCAGCAGCTTGGAATACAGGGCGAACACCGGGGAGCTGTTTTTT. Its protein product is CASSLEYRANTGELFF.

The chain has TRBV2 and TRBJ2-1; tentatively, D is TRBD2 (6 bases). CDR3 length: 14 residues. V was clipped by 3 bases and J by 9 bases, with 15 bases between them. CDR1 and CDR2 (germline): SNHLY, FYNNEI. The CDR3 region is CASSDSVVGGEQFF. The CDR3 DNA follows: TGTGCCAGCAGTGATTCGGTGGTGGGGGGTGAGCAGTTCTTC.

The chain employs TRBV27 and TRBJ2-5; 7 nucleotides match TRBD2. V shed 6 bases, J shed 1 base, and the junction held 11 bases outside the gene matches. Germline V lookup: CDR1 MNHEY, CDR2 SMNVEV (reference sequence). The CDR3 sequence is 16 residues long. CDR3 in amino acids: CASSHRLPSGQETQYF. CDR3 sequence (DNA): TGTGCCAGCAGCCACCGCCTTCCTAGCGGCCAAGAGACCCAGTACTTC.

The chain carries TRBV28 and TRBJ1-2; D gene uncertain. The V gene lost 2 bases and the J gene lost 1 base, with 5 bases spanning the gap. Per the germline V gene, CDR1 is MDHEN and CDR2 is SYDVKM. There are 13 residues in the CDR3. The CDR3 reads CASSLRGNYGYTF. The DNA for the CDR3 is TGTGCCAGCAGTTTACGGGGTAACTATGGCTACACCTTC.

The chain joins TRBV27 to TRBJ2-3, with 7 bases aligning to TRBD2. Per germline, CDR1 MNHEY and CDR2 SMNVEV (reference sequence). The trim removed 4 bases at V and 2 bases at J, leaving 6 bases unmatched. The CDR3 is 15 residues long. CDR3 protein: CASSSPRDYTDTQYF. CDR3 nucleotide sequence: TGTGCCAGCAGTTCCCCCCGGGACTACACAGATACGCAGTATTTT.

The chain employs TRBV19 and TRBJ2-1; 8 bases line up with TRBD1. This CDR3 is built from 16 residues. Trimming at V came to 5 bases and at J to 8 bases, leaving 14 bases not matched to a gene. Germline CDR1 and CDR2: LNHDA and SQIVND (reference sequence). In nucleotides, the CDR3 is TGTGCCAGTAGTGTTACAGGGGGTCTTTTAATCGATGAGCAGTTCTTC. Encoded protein: CASSVTGGLLIDEQFF.

The genes are TRBV9 and TRBJ2-2; D might be TRBD2 (5 bases). V shed 2 bases and J shed 4 bases, with 12 bases lying between them. Germline V CDR1 and CDR2: SGDLS, YYNGEE. The CDR3 totals 15 residues. This CDR3 reads CASSVSRDPTGELFF. The CDR3 DNA follows: TGTGCCAGCAGCGTTAGCCGGGATCCCACCGGGGAGCTGTTTTTT.

This chain uses TRBV19 with TRBJ2-4; TRBD1 is a possible D gene (5 bases). CDR1 is LNHDA, CDR2 SQIVND, per germline (reference sequence). The CDR3 runs 17 residues. The germline V and J ends were trimmed by 0 bases and 3 bases, with 15 bases remaining between them. CDR3 amino acids: CASSIDRPGQGKNIQYF. The DNA for the CDR3 is TGTGCCAGTAGTATAGATAGGCCAGGCCAGGGCAAAAACATTCAGTACTTC. Together with reference TRBV19 and TRBJ2-4, the CDR3 gives the full variable domain: DGGITQSPKYLFRKEGQNVTLSCEQNLNHDAMYWYRQDPGQGLRLIYYSQIVNDFQKGDIAEGYSVSREKKESFPLTVTSAQKNPTAFYLCASSIDRPGQGKNIQYFGAGTRLSVL.

The chain has TRBV6-5 and TRBJ2-3, with no clear D. This CDR3 contains 15 residues. Germline CDR1 MNHEY, CDR2 SVGAGI. V was shortened by 2 bases and J by 6 bases, with 15 bases between the two germline ends. The DNA of the CDR3 is TGTGCCAGCAGTTACGGAAGTAGCCCCATGGATACGCAGTATTTT. This sequence encodes CASSYGSSPMDTQYF.

The rearrangement joins TRBV6-5 to TRBJ1-2; 7 bases are shared with TRBD1. Germline V CDR1 and CDR2: MNHEY, SVGAGI. This CDR3 region has 13 residues. The V and J ends lost 5 bases and 7 bases, in that order; junction bases with no gene match: 7. In DNA, the CDR3 is TGTGCCAGCAGTAGATGGAGACAGGGTGGCTACACCTTC. This codes for CASSRWRQGGYTF.

The chain has TRBV5-8 and TRBJ2-3, with 7 positions matching TRBD2. This CDR3 has 14 residues. Germline CDR1 reads SGHTS; CDR2 reads YDEGEE. With V trimmed by 0 bases and J by 4 bases, 2 bases remained unmatched. For the CDR3, the DNA is TGTGCCAGCAGCTTGGGACTAGCTGCAGATACGCAGTATTTT. Translating it yields CASSLGLAADTQYF.